One sample yielded the 31 T cell receptor beta chains listed below, sequenced in a study of regulatory T cells in long-lasting Graves disease (dated by TCRdb to about 2021). The sample's time point, from its label and the paper: newly diagnosed GD, antithyroid drugs for less than 3 months. RNA was extracted from PBMCs in TRIzol for both TCR sequencing and RNA sequencing. Library preparation employed multiplex PCR. The sequencer was an Illumina HiSeq 4000. To build TCR beta libraries, CDR3 regions were amplified by Arm-PCR using iRepertoire HTBI primers. In TCRdb, the public reads were trimmed at Q25 with fastp and aligned with MiXCR, with productive beta chains retained. One record per CDR3 amino acid sequence lists the most common genes and DNA. The sample has 350,000 to 450,000 distinct CDR3 sequences on record, roughly 10% of them singletons. Jointly, the top ten make up 15% to 20% of the sample.

A further study also used this sample, focusing on T cells in Graves' hyperthyroidism and ophthalmopathy.

The sequencing used peripheral blood mononuclear cells (PBMCs), collected at new diagnosis, from a patient treated with antithyroid drugs. The source is a woman younger than 30 with Graves disease. Donor details come from another sample of the same person, matched by shared clones.

This clonotype was seen many times. The rearrangement uses TRBV11-2 and TRBJ2-3; TRBD2 agrees at 10 bases. Germline-derived CDR1 and CDR2 are SGHAT and FQNNGV. CDR3 length: 16 residues. Losses at the gene ends were 0 bases for V and 6 bases for J; bases not matched to a gene: 6. CDR3 loop: CASSLDLAGESDTQYF. Written as DNA, the CDR3 is TGTGCCAGCAGCTTAGACCTAGCGGGAGAGTCGGATACGCAGTATTTT.

This clonotype has ten or more counts. For the CDR3, the DNA is TGTGCTAGCTCCAGGGGTTCTAATGAAAAACTGTTTTTT. Amino acid sequence: CASSRGSNEKLFF. The chain combines TRBV7-7 with TRBJ1-4, with D perhaps matching TRBD1 (6 bases). Germline CDR1 reads SSHAT; CDR2 reads FNYEAQ (reference sequence). This CDR3 region has 13 residues.

This clonotype occurred many times. The chain uses TRBV20-1 and TRBJ2-1, with D perhaps given as TRBD1 or TRBD2 (5 bases each). The V gene's germline CDR1 is DFQATT and CDR2 SNEGSKA (reference sequence). Trimming cost V 3 bases and J 0 bases, with 12 bases left between them. The length of the CDR3 is 15 residues. CDR3 DNA sequence: TGCAGTGCTAGTGGCAGGGACGACTCCTACAATGAGCAGTTCTTC. Translation gives CSASGRDDSYNEQFF.

This clonotype was picked up many times. The chain recombines TRBV27 with TRBJ2-7, with 7 bases aligning to TRBD1. The junction had 8 bases not matched to a gene; V was cut back by 1 base and J by 2 bases. From germline, CDR1 is MNHEY and CDR2 SMNVEV (reference sequence). CDR3 length: 16 amino acids. Written as DNA, the CDR3 is TGTGCCAGCAGTTTATACCTCGGGACAGCCGCCTACGAGCAGTACTTC. This codes for CASSLYLGTAAYEQYF.

This sequence joins TRBV4-1 and TRBJ2-2; tentatively, D is TRBD2 (5 bases). The CDR3 has 17 residues. Trimming took 3 bases from V and 1 from J, leaving 15 bases between them. Germline CDR1 and CDR2: MGHRA and YSYEKL. CDR3 DNA sequence: TGCGCCAGCAGCCAGGGTAGACTAACGGGGAACACCGGGGAGCTGTTTTTT. It encodes CASSQGRLTGNTGELFF.

The rearrangement joins TRBV7-3 to TRBJ2-1; D unclear. The germline CDR1 and CDR2 sequences are SGHTA and FQGTGA. The CDR3 totals 14 residues. Deletions cut 6 bases from V and 0 bases from J, with 9 bases between. CDR3 DNA sequence: TGTGCCAGCAGTATAAGCAACTCCTACAATGAGCAGTTCTTC. The encoded protein is CASSISNSYNEQFF.

This clonotype has more than one count but fewer than ten. This chain connects TRBV7-2 to TRBJ1-3; D call uncertain. The germline V gene has CDR1 SGHTA and CDR2 FQGNSA. The V and J ends lost 1 base and 0 bases respectively, with 16 bases between them. This CDR3 has 18 residues. The DNA for the CDR3 is TGTGCCAGCAGCTTAGGGCCCCCCCGCAGGAGCTCTGGAAACACCATATATTTT. Translating it yields CASSLGPPRRSSGNTIYF. The full variable domain, with the rest looked up from reference TRBV7-2 and TRBJ1-3, is GAGVSQSPSNKVTEKGKDVELRCDPISGHTALYWYRQSLGQGLEFLIYFQGNSAPDKSGLPSDRFSAERTGGSVSTLTIQRTQQEDSAVYLCASSLGPPRRSSGNTIYFGEGSWLTVV.

This clonotype occurred a few times. The chain recombines TRBV10-1 with TRBJ2-7, with D perhaps TRBD2 (7 bases). V gave up 7 bases and J gave up 6 bases, with 13 bases separating them. There are 12 residues in the CDR3. Germline lookup yields CDR1 WNHNN and CDR2 SYGVQD (reference sequence). The CDR3 sequence is CASTGGGGEQYF. The CDR3 DNA follows: TGCGCCAGCACCGGAGGGGGGGGCGAGCAGTACTTC.

In its sample, this clonotype was seen many times. Sequence at one end of the junction differs from germline and may be a read error. This chain connects TRBV5-1 to TRBJ2-1; D ambiguous. The V gene's germline CDR1 is SGHRS and CDR2 YFSETQ. The CDR3 runs to 12 residues. The CDR3 DNA is TGTGCCAGCAGTTCCGGCTACAATGAGCAGTTCTTC. Translation: CASSSGYNEQFF.

This clonotype was recorded many times. The chain has TRBV7-3 and TRBJ1-1, with 8 nucleotides matching TRBD1. CDR1 is SGHTA, CDR2 FQGTGA, per germline. V trimming: 4 bases; J trimming: 5 bases; junction bases outside the gene matches: 9. The CDR3 spans 15 residues. The CDR3 loop reads CASSSTGGVGTEAFF. The CDR3 bases are TGTGCCAGCAGCTCTACAGGGGGAGTCGGGACTGAAGCTTTCTTT.

This clonotype has more than one count but fewer than ten. CDR3 loop: CASSLRVGHEQYV. CDR3 coding DNA: TGTGCCAGCAGTCTCAGGGTCGGCCACGAGCAGTACGTC. The chain couples TRBV7-2 to TRBJ2-7; tentative D call: TRBD1 (5 bases). Trimming removed 6 bases at V and 5 bases at J, with 14 bases between. From germline, CDR1 is SGHTA and CDR2 FQGNSA. The CDR3 loop spans 13 amino acids.

This clonotype occurred a few times. The chain combines TRBV20-1 with TRBJ2-3; 10 bases are a match to TRBD2. The junction had 12 bases not matched to a gene; V was cut back by 6 bases and J by 6 bases. In germline, CDR1 is DFQATT, CDR2 SNEGSKA (reference sequence). The CDR3 is made up of 15 amino acids. The CDR3 spells CSARSYLAGADTQYF. In nucleotides, the CDR3 is TGCAGTGCCCGGTCGTATCTAGCGGGAGCGGATACGCAGTATTTT.

This clonotype appeared many times. CDR3 in DNA: TGTGCCAGCAGCCCGAAAGGGGGCTCGGGAAATCAGCCCCAGCATTTT. Its protein product is CASSPKGGSGNQPQHF. The V call is TRBV7-2, the J call TRBJ1-5; 7 nucleotides align to TRBD1. Germline loops: CDR1 SGHTA, CDR2 FQGNSA. The CDR3 spans 16 residues. J gave up 4 bases and V 5 bases, and 11 bases lay outside the gene matches.

This chain connects TRBV6-1 to TRBJ2-5, with D possibly TRBD1 on 7 matching bases. This CDR3 spans 15 amino acids. V lost 7 bases to trimming and J lost 2 bases, with 17 bases between them. The V gene's germline CDR1 is MNHNS and CDR2 SASEGT. CDR3 sequence reads: CASISGGSGQETQYF. The CDR3, as DNA: TGTGCCAGCATCTCAGGGGGGAGTGGACAAGAGACCCAGTACTTC.

This clonotype came up many times. The rearrangement uses TRBV7-8 and TRBJ2-7; TRBD2 agrees at 10 bases. The V gene end was trimmed by 1 base and the J gene end by 6 bases; junction bases not matched to a gene: 12. This CDR3 region has 17 residues. Germline-derived CDR1 and CDR2 are SGHVS and FQNEAQ. The CDR3 loop is CASSLEYVGLANREQYF. The CDR3 DNA sequence: TGTGCCAGCAGCTTAGAATATGTGGGACTAGCGAATCGCGAGCAGTACTTC.

The sample holds many counts of this clonotype. The chain joins TRBV10-1 to TRBJ2-1; 10 nucleotides align to TRBD1. V dropped 5 bases and J dropped 8; count of bases not matched to a gene: 9. Germline CDR1 reads WNHNN; CDR2 reads SYGVQD (reference sequence). There are 15 residues in the CDR3. CDR3 region: CASSPSGTGVYEQFF. Written as DNA, the CDR3 is TGCGCCAGCAGTCCCTCCGGGACAGGGGTTTATGAGCAGTTCTTC.

In the case of this clonotype: A far larger clone is off by one base, so a read error is likely. V and J are TRBV28 and TRBJ2-5; 7 nucleotides match TRBD1. V gave up 5 bases and J gave up 11 bases; unmatched junction bases: 23. Germline loops: CDR1 MDHEN, CDR2 SYDVKM. This CDR3 has 17 residues. The CDR3 bases are TGTGCCAGCAGTCAACGTCGGGACAGCTCCTTCTACAATGAGCAGTACTTC. The encoded protein is CASSQRRDSSFYNEQYF.

This clonotype was found many times. The gene calls are TRBV28 and TRBJ2-1; the match to TRBD2 covers 10 bases. The germline V gene has CDR1 MDHEN and CDR2 SYDVKM. The CDR3 consists of 14 residues. Losses at the gene ends were 2 bases for V and 8 bases for J; bases not matched to a gene: 3. As DNA, the CDR3 is TGTGCCAGCAGTTTACCCCTAGCGGGAGATGAGCAGTTCTTC. The encoded protein is CASSLPLAGDEQFF.

This clonotype was picked up many times. The V gene is TRBV13, the J gene TRBJ1-2; D gene ambiguous. V was pared by 8 bases and J by 7 bases, with 17 bases between. In germline, CDR1 is PRHDT, CDR2 FYEKMQ (reference sequence). The CDR3 has 13 amino acids. In nucleotides, the CDR3 is TGTGCCAGCGGAAACGGAGGGAAAGGTGGCTACACCTTC. Translating it yields CASGNGGKGGYTF. Looking up the rest from reference TRBV13 and TRBJ1-2 gives the full variable domain: AAGVIQSPRHLIKEKRETATLKCYPIPRHDTVYWYQQGPGQDPQFLISFYEKMQSDKGSIPDRFSAQQFSDYHSELNMSSLELGDSALYFCASGNGGKGGYTFGSGTRLTVV.

The chain uses TRBV4-1 and TRBJ2-7; TRBD1 or TRBD2 may be the D gene (6 bases each). The CDR3 has 16 residues. Trimming removed 0 bases at V and 2 bases at J, with 14 bases between. Per the germline V gene, CDR1 is MGHRA and CDR2 is YSYEKL. DNA of the CDR3: TGCGCCAGCAGCCAAGAGGGGGGCAGAGCCACCTACGAGCAGTACTTC. Residues: CASSQEGGRATYEQYF.

This clonotype has just a few counts. The chain has TRBV4-1 and TRBJ2-1; 10 bases match TRBD2. Looked up from germline, CDR1 is MGHRA and CDR2 is YSYEKL. This CDR3 spans 15 amino acids. Trimming at V came to 3 bases and at J to 10 bases, leaving 9 bases not matched to a gene. CDR3 in DNA: TGCGCCAGCAGCCATGCTAGCGGGAGAATTGGCGAGCAGTTCTTC. Translation gives CASSHASGRIGEQFF.

This clonotype has a count of ten or more. The chain recombines TRBV28 with TRBJ2-3; D possibly uses TRBD1 or TRBD2 (5 bases each). The V gene lost 1 base and the J gene lost 1 base, with 9 bases spanning the gap. The CDR3 totals 15 residues. Germline lookup yields CDR1 MDHEN and CDR2 SYDVKM. The CDR3 DNA is TGTGCCAGCAGTTTATCTAGGGGAGGCACAGATACGCAGTATTTT. Amino acids: CASSLSRGGTDTQYF.

This clonotype was detected many times. V gene TRBV11-3 combines with J gene TRBJ2-2; unclear D gene. CDR1 and CDR2 (germline): SGHNT, YENEEA. The CDR3 has 16 residues. V was trimmed by 1 base and J by 0 bases, leaving 9 bases between them. In DNA, the CDR3 is TGTGCCAGCAGCTTAGGAGGTACAGCGAACACCGGGGAGCTGTTTTTT. Translation: CASSLGGTANTGELFF. The full variable domain, with the rest looked up from reference TRBV11-3 and TRBJ2-2, is EAGVVQSPRYKIIEKKQPVAFWCNPISGHNTLYWYLQNLGQGPELLIRYENEEAVDDSQLPKDRFSAERLKGVDSTLKIQPAELGDSAVYLCASSLGGTANTGELFFGEGSRLTVL.

This clonotype has ten or more counts. The rearrangement links TRBV2 to TRBJ2-1, with 7 positions matching TRBD1. The CDR3 covers 14 residues. J lost 3 bases, V lost 8 bases, and 7 bases had no gene match. In germline, CDR1 is SNHLY, CDR2 FYNNEI. As DNA, the CDR3 is TGTGCCAGCGACCCGGGACAGAGCTACAATGAGCAGTTCTTC. Translating it yields CASDPGQSYNEQFF.

Notes on this clonotype: It may be a read error: a sequence one base away is much more abundant. CDR3 sequence reads: CASSLAAGRGTEAFF. The CDR3 DNA reads TGTGCCAGCAGCTTAGCGGCAGGGAGAGGCACTGAAGCTTTCTTT. This chain uses TRBV7-9 with TRBJ1-1, with D possibly being TRBD1 (5 bases). CDR1 is SEHNR and CDR2 is FQNEAQ in the germline V gene (reference sequence). The CDR3 length is 15 residues. Trimming removed 0 bases from V and 4 bases from J, with 12 bases in between.

This clonotype was counted ten times or more. The gene calls are TRBV20-1 and TRBJ2-7; D is ambiguous. Germline values: CDR1 DFQATT, CDR2 SNEGSKA (reference sequence). This CDR3 comprises 12 residues. Trimming took off 6 bases at V and 0 bases at J, with 9 bases between the two ends. The CDR3 DNA sequence: TGCAGTGCCAGACTGAGCTCCTACGAGCAGTACTTC. It translates to CSARLSSYEQYF.

Concerning this clonotype itself: A much larger clone sits a single nucleotide away, making a read error possible. This rearrangement joins TRBV6-1 to TRBJ2-5; unclear D gene. Germline V lookup: CDR1 MNHNS, CDR2 SASEGT. The CDR3 extends over 11 amino acids. Trimming cost V 6 bases and J 5 bases, with 7 bases left between them. The CDR3 is CASSRIETQYF. The CDR3 DNA follows: TGTGCCAGCAGCCGCATCGAGACCCAGTACTTC.

The chain couples TRBV20-1 to TRBJ2-1, with 9 bases matching TRBD2. The CDR3 totals 19 residues. CDR1 and CDR2 (germline): DFQATT, SNEGSKA (reference sequence). V shed 7 bases, J shed 0 bases, and the junction held 19 bases outside the gene matches. CDR3 DNA sequence: TGCAGTGAGGCCCGACTAGCGGCCCGGACCTCAAGCTCCTACAATGAGCAGTTCTTC. It codes for CSEARLAARTSSSYNEQFF.

This clonotype was seen a few times. This chain joins TRBV4-2 and TRBJ1-1; D not resolved. The CDR3 runs 15 residues. Trimming cost V 2 bases and J 0 bases, with 10 bases left between them. Germline CDR1 LGHNA, CDR2 YNFKEQ. The CDR3 coding sequence is TGTGCCAGCAGCCAACAAATCGGCCTGAACACTGAAGCTTTCTTT. This codes for CASSQQIGLNTEAFF.

The chain couples TRBV13 to TRBJ2-1, with D unresolved. The CDR3 contains 15 residues. CDR1 is PRHDT and CDR2 is FYEKMQ in the germline V gene (reference sequence). The V end was cut by 1 base, the J end by 10 bases, with 17 bases between. CDR3 nucleotides: TGTGCCAGCAGCTTAGTAGTTAGTTTGTCGGTCGAGCAGTTCTTC. It codes for CASSLVVSLSVEQFF.

This clonotype was seen ten or more times. CDR3 in amino acids: CASSLSRLNTEAFF. The CDR3 DNA sequence: TGCGCCAGCAGCTTGTCCAGGTTGAACACTGAAGCTTTCTTT. The chain carries TRBV5-1 and TRBJ1-1; D gene uncertain. This CDR3 has 14 amino acids. Germline V lookup: CDR1 SGHRS, CDR2 YFSETQ. The V end lost 1 base, the J end lost 0 bases, and 7 bases lay between the germline ends.